This is a list of T cell receptor beta chains from one sample in a study of identical twins. TCRdb independently ran MiXCR on the 5' RACE reads; one entry per CDR3 protein. Of roughly 240,000 distinct CDR3 sequences in the sample, 5.5% to 8% are singletons; the top ten hold approximately 3.7%. The data also belong to a second study, concerning yellow fever vaccine responses in identical twins.

Sequencing was performed on memory (CD45RO+) T cells sorted from blood. The receptor source for this set is a woman in her late teens or twenties in good health. Both conserved end residues are part of each CDR3. A D gene is named only where the DNA matches it firmly. Part of the rows lack a size; the others show once, few, many or a class for expanded clones.

>-|TRBJ2-2|15|-|TRBV5-1
TGCGCCAGCAGCCCCGGACACCGCGGTACCGGGGAGCTGTTTTTT
CASSPGHRGTGELFF
>TRBD2|TRBJ2-7|15|few|TRBV11-3
TGTGCCAGCAACGTAGCGGGAGCCCTCTCCTACGAGCAGTACTTC
CASNVAGALSYEQYF
>-|TRBJ1-1|14|few|TRBV12-3/TRBV12-4
TGTGCCAGCAGCGAACATAACGGCAACACTGAAGCTTTCTTT
CASSEHNGNTEAFF
>-|TRBJ2-5|13|few|TRBV9
TGTGCCAGCAGCGTAGGGGCTGGGGAGACCCAGTACTTC
CASSVGAGETQYF
>-|TRBJ2-2|15|-|TRBV14
TGTGCCAGCAGTAAAATCGGGATACCCACCGGGGAGCTGTTTTTT
CASSKIGIPTGELFF
>-|TRBJ1-4|15|few|TRBV2
TGTGCCAGCAGTCTCGCCAGGGGTCCTAATGAAAAACTGTTTTTT
CASSLARGPNEKLFF
>-|TRBJ2-2|16|-|TRBV27
TGTGCCAGCAGAGACAGGGCGGGGGTAAACACCGGGGAGCTGTTTTTT
CASRDRAGVNTGELFF
>-|TRBJ2-4|14|many|TRBV4-1
TGCGCCAGCAGCCAAGACCTCACAGTTATCCTTCAGTACTTC
CASSQDLTVILQYF
>-|TRBJ1-5|15|few|TRBV5-6
TGTGCCAGCAGCTTCGGAATGGGGATGCATCAGCCCCAGCATTTT
CASSFGMGMHQPQHF
>-|TRBJ1-2|15|many|TRBV6-6
TGTGCCAGCAGTTACGCGAGAGCTCGGAGCTATGGCTACACCTTC
CASSYARARSYGYTF
>-|TRBJ2-5|16|many|TRBV5-5
TGTGCCAGCAGCACAACGATAGGGGCTAGTGGGGAGACCCAGTACTTC
CASSTTIGASGETQYF
>-|TRBJ2-3|14|many|TRBV5-1
TGCGCCAGCAGCTTGGTAGGGGTCAAAGATACGCAGTATTTT
CASSLVGVKDTQYF
>TRBD2|TRBJ2-1|16|many|TRBV24-1
TGTGCCACCAGTGACTCACTAGCGGGGGTTGGGAATGAGCAGTTCTTC
CATSDSLAGVGNEQFF
>TRBD2|TRBJ2-1|17|-|TRBV24-1
TGTGCCACCAGTGATTTTCGACTAGCGGGGGGATTAAATGAGCAGTTCTTC
CATSDFRLAGGLNEQFF
>TRBD1|TRBJ1-1|15|few|TRBV4-1
TGCGCCAGCAGCTGGGACAGGACTATGAACACTGAAGCTTTCTTT
CASSWDRTMNTEAFF
>TRBD1|TRBJ2-1|13|-|TRBV27
TGTGCCAGCAAAGGACAGGGATCCAATGAGCAGTTCTTC
CASKGQGSNEQFF
>TRBD1|TRBJ1-1|16|-|TRBV20-1
TGCAGTGCTAGGGACAGGGGGAGGGGTCTGAACACTGAAGCTTTCTTT
CSARDRGRGLNTEAFF
>TRBD2|TRBJ2-1|17|many|TRBV11-2
TGTGCCAGCAGCTCTCTCAGAGCGGGGGGGCCAGGCAATGAGCAGTTCTTC
CASSSLRAGGPGNEQFF
>-|TRBJ2-1|13|-|TRBV20-1
TGCAGCGCTGATGGGTTTGATTACAATGAGCAGTTCTTC
CSADGFDYNEQFF
>-|TRBJ2-2|14|-|TRBV6-4
TGTGCCAGCAGTGGCAATGGAGAGGCCGGGGAGCTGTTTTTT
CASSGNGEAGELFF
>TRBD2|TRBJ2-1|14|few|TRBV5-5
TGTGCCAGCAGCCTTACTAGCGGGAGAACTGAGCAGTTCTTC
CASSLTSGRTEQFF
>-|TRBJ2-7|17|-|TRBV4-1
TGCGCCAGCAGCCAACCCACGGTCGGGGGGCAGTCCTACGAGCAGTACTTC
CASSQPTVGGQSYEQYF
>-|TRBJ2-3|17|many|TRBV3-1
TGTGCCAGCAGCCAAGCGAAGGACAATTGGGGCACAGATACGCAGTATTTT
CASSQAKDNWGTDTQYF
>-|TRBJ1-1|14|few|TRBV20-1
TGCAGTGCTAGTCCGGCAGGCAAAAACACTGAAGCTTTCTTT
CSASPAGKNTEAFF
>TRBD1|TRBJ1-2|13|few|TRBV14
TGTGCCAGCAGGTCAGGGGGGACCCATGGCTACACCTTC
CASRSGGTHGYTF
>TRBD2|TRBJ2-6|16|few|TRBV3-1
TGTGCCAGCAGTCGGACGGGGGGCTCTGGGGCCAACGTCCTGACTTTC
CASSRTGGSGANVLTF
>TRBD2|TRBJ2-7|14|few|TRBV3-1
TGTGCCAGCAGCCTCGGGACTAGCGGTATCGAGCAGTACTTC
CASSLGTSGIEQYF
>TRBD2|TRBJ2-3|14|many|TRBV5-1
TGCGCCAGCAGCAGGGGACTAGCCGCAGATACGCAGTATTTT
CASSRGLAADTQYF
>TRBD2|TRBJ2-7|16|-|TRBV9
TGTGCCAGCAGCGTAGATGATAGCGGGACCCCCTACGAGCAGTACTTC
CASSVDDSGTPYEQYF
>-|TRBJ2-3|14|few|TRBV5-1
TGCGCCAGCAGCTGGAAAGATGCGACAGATACGCAGTATTTT
CASSWKDATDTQYF
>TRBD2|TRBJ2-3|18|-|TRBV6-5
TGTGCCAGCAGTTACTCCTCCCAGACTAGCGGGAGATCAGATACGCAGTATTTT
CASSYSSQTSGRSDTQYF
>TRBD1|TRBJ2-1|15|-|TRBV9
TGTGCCAGCAGCGTGGGGACAGGGCAATACAATGAGCAGTTCTTC
CASSVGTGQYNEQFF
>TRBD1|TRBJ2-1|15|many|TRBV7-8
TGTGCCAGCAGCCCCCGGGACAGGGTTGTGAATGAGCAGTTCTTC
CASSPRDRVVNEQFF
>TRBD1|TRBJ1-5|14|few|TRBV20-1
TGCAGTGCTAGTAGTGGGACAGGGAATCAGCCCCAGCATTTT
CSASSGTGNQPQHF
>-|TRBJ2-6|15|many|TRBV6-2/TRBV6-3
TGTGCCAGCAGTTACCGGATCTCTGGGGCCAACGTCCTGACTTTC
CASSYRISGANVLTF
>-|TRBJ2-3|16|many|TRBV5-1
TGCGCCAGCAGCTTGGGTCGAGCGGTAAACACAGATACGCAGTATTTT
CASSLGRAVNTDTQYF
>-|TRBJ1-1|17|few|TRBV2
TGTGCCAGCAGTGGGAGGGGACGGATATTCATGAACACTGAAGCTTTCTTT
CASSGRGRIFMNTEAFF
>-|TRBJ2-5|14|few|TRBV11-2
TGTGCCAGCAGCCCCTACCGGGGTCGGGAGACCCAGTACTTC
CASSPYRGRETQYF
>TRBD2|TRBJ2-7|18|-|TRBV19
TGTGCCAGTAGTATTTTCTTCTCCGGACTAGCGGGATCTCGGGAGCAGTACTTC
CASSIFFSGLAGSREQYF
>-|TRBJ2-5|13|many|TRBV5-1
TGCGCCAGCAGCTTGGATTGGGTGGCGGACACCCACTTC
CASSLDWVADTHF
>TRBD2|TRBJ2-3|19|few|TRBV7-3
TGTGCCAGCAGCTTAATGGGGACTAGCGGGAGGGCCAACACAGATACGCAGTATTTT
CASSLMGTSGRANTDTQYF
>TRBD2|TRBJ2-1|14|-|TRBV2
TGTGCCAGCATAAGACTAGCCGCCGGGGATGAGCAGTTCTTC
CASIRLAAGDEQFF
>TRBD2|TRBJ2-3|14|-|TRBV24-1
TGTGCCATCGGGACTAGCGAAAGCACAGATACGCAGTATTTT
CAIGTSESTDTQYF
>-|TRBJ2-1|18|-|TRBV2
TGTGCCAGCAGCGAAAGATACGGGACACCTATTTCCTACAATGAGCAGTTCTTC
CASSERYGTPISYNEQFF
>-|TRBJ2-2|15|-|TRBV20-1
TGCAGTGCTAGAATAACGGGAGTAGAAACCGGGGAGCTGTTTTTT
CSARITGVETGELFF
>-|TRBJ1-1|14|-|TRBV28
TGTGCCAGCAGGGGACACTCCATGAACACTGAAGCTTTCTTT
CASRGHSMNTEAFF
>-|TRBJ1-2|14|-|TRBV7-8
TGTGCCAGCAGCTTAGGCCCGGGAAACTATGGCTACACCTTC
CASSLGPGNYGYTF
>-|TRBJ1-1|14|many|TRBV28
TGTGCCAGCAGTACTCAACAGCAGAACACTGAAGCTTTCTTT
CASSTQQQNTEAFF
>TRBD1|TRBJ2-7|15|-|TRBV5-6
TGTGCCAGCAGCGCGGCCGGGACAGGGGCTGACGAGCAGTACTTC
CASSAAGTGADEQYF
>-|TRBJ2-5|14|many|TRBV3-1
TGTGCCAGCAGCCAAATCTTCGAGACGAGGATCCAGTACTTC
CASSQIFETRIQYF
>TRBD2|TRBJ2-4|18|few|TRBV19
TGTGCCAGTAGTAAGTGGGCTAGCGGGAGGGCAGCGGAAAACATTCAGTACTTC
CASSKWASGRAAENIQYF
>-|TRBJ1-1|11|many|TRBV18
TGTGCCAGCTCACGATCAGAAAAAGCTTTCTTT
CASSRSEKAFF
>-|TRBJ2-3|12|few|TRBV2
TGTGCCAGCAGCCAGACTAGTCGTACGCAGTATTTT
CASSQTSRTQYF